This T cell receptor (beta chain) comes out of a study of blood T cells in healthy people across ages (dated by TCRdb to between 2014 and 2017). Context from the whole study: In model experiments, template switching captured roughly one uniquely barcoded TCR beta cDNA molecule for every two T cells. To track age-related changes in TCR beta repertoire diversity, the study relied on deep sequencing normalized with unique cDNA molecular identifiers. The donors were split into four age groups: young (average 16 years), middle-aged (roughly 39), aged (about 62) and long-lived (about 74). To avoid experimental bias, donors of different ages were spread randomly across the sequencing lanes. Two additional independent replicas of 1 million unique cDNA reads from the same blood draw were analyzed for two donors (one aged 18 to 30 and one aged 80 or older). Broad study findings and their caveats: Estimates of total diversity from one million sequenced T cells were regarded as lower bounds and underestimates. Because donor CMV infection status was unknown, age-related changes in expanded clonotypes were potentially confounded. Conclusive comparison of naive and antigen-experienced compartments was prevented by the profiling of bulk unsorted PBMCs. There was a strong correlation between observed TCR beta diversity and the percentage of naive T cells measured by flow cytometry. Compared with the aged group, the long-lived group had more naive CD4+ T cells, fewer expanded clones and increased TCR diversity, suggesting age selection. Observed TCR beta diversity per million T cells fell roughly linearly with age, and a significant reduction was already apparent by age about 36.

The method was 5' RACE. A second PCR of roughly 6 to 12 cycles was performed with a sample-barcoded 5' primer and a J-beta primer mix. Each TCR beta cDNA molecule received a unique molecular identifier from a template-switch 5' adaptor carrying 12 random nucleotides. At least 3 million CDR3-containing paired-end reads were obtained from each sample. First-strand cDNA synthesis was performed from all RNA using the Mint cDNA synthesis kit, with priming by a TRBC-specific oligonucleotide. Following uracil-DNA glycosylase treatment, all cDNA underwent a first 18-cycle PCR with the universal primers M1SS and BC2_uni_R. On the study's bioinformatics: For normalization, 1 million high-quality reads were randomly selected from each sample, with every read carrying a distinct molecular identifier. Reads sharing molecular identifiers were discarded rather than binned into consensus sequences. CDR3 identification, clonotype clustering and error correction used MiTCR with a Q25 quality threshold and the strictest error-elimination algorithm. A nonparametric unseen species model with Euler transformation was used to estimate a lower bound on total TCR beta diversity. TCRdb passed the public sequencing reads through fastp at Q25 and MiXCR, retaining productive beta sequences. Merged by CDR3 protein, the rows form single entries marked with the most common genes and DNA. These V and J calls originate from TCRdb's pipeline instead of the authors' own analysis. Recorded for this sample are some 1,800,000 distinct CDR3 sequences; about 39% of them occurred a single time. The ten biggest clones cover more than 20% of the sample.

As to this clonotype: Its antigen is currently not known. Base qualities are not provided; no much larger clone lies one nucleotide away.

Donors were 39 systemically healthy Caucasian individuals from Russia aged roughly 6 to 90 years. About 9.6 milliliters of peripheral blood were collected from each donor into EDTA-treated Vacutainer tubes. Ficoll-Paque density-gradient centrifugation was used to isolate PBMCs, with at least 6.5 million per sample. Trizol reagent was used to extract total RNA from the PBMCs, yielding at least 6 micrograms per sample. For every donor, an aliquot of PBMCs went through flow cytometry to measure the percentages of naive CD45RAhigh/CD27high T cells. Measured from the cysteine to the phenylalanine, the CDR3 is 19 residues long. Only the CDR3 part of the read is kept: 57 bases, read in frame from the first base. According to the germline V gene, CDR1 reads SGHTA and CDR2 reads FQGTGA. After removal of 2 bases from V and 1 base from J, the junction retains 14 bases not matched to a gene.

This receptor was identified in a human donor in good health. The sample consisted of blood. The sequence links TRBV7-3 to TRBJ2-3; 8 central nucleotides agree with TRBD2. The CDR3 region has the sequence CASSLDKTSGDIRTDTQYF. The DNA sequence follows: TGTGCCAGCAGCTTAGATAAAACTAGCGGAGATATTCGCACAGATACGCAGTATTTT.